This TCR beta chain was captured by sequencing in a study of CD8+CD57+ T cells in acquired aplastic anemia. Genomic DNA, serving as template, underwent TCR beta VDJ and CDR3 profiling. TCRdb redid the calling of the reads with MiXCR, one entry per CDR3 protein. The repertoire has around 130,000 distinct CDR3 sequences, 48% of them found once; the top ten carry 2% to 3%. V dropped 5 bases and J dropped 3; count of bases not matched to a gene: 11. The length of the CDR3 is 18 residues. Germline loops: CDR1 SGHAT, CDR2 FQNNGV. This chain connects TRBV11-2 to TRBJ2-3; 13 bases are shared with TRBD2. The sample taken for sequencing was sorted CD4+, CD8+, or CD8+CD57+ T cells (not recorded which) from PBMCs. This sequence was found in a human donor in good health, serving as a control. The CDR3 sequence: CASSPSRGGLAGTDTQYF. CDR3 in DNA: TGTGCCAGCAGCCCCTCGCGGGGGGGACTAGCGGGGACAGATACGCAGTATTTT.